The table lists the clone carrying this TCR beta chain with a few counts. Germline V lookup: CDR1 SGHTA, CDR2 FQGTGA. V gave up 4 bases and J gave up 1 base, with 16 bases separating them. This CDR3 comprises 16 residues. One entry per CDR3 protein, called by TCRdb with MiXCR from the RT-PCR reads. This table has about 700,000 distinct CDR3 sequences, around 14% appearing once. The V gene is TRBV7-3, the J gene TRBJ1-1; possibly TRBD1 for D (5 bases). The TCR originated in a female donor in good health, serving as a healthy control. Sequencing was performed on memory CD4+ T cells from blood. As DNA, the CDR3 is TGTGCCAGCAGCTATCGGCCGGCAGGGTCGAACACTGAAGCTTTCTTT. It is translated as CASSYRPAGSNTEAFF. The whole variable domain, filled in from reference TRBV7-3 and TRBJ1-1, reads GAGVSQTPSNKVTEKGKYVELRCDPISGHTALYWYRQSLGQGPEFLIYFQGTGAADDSGLPNDRFFAVRPEGSVSTLKIQRTERGDSAVYLCASSYRPAGSNTEAFFGQGTRLTVV.